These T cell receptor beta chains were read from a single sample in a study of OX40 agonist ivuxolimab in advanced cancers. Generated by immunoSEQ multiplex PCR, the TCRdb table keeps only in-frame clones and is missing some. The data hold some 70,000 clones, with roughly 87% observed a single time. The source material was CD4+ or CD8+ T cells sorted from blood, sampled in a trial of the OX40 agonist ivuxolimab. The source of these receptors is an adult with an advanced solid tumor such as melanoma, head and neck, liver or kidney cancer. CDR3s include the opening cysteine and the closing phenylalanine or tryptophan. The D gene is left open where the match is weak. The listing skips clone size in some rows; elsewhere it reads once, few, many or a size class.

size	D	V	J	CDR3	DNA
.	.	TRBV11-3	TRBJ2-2	CASSLGPGGELFF	TGTGCCAGCAGCCTAGGGCCGGGCGGGGAGCTGTTTTTT
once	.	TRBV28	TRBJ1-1	CASSPGPTRAAFF	TGTGCCAGCAGCCCAGGCCCCACCAGGGCCGCTTTCTTT
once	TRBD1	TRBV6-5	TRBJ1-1	CASRGAGTGNTEAFF	TGTGCCAGCAGAGGGGCCGGGACAGGGAACACTGAAGCTTTCTTT
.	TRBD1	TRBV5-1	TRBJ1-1	CASVEGTGVNTEAFF	TGCGCCTCGGTGGAAGGGACAGGGGTCAACACTGAAGCTTTCTTT
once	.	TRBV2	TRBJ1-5	CASSEALSRLQPQHF	TGTGCCAGCAGTGAAGCGCTTTCCAGACTGCAGCCCCAGCATTTT
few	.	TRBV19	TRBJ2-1	CASSNPSGDNEQFF	TGTGCCAGTAGTAACCCCTCGGGCGACAATGAGCAGTTCTTC
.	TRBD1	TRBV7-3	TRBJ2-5	CASSLVGQGQETQYF	TGTGCCAGCAGCTTAGTTGGACAGGGCCAAGAGACCCAGTACTTC
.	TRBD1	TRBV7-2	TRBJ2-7	CASSSPGQASYEQYF	TGTGCCAGCAGCTCCCCGGGACAGGCGTCCTACGAGCAGTACTTC
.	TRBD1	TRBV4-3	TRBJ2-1	CASSPDRESDNEQFF	TGCGCCAGCAGCCCGGACAGGGAGAGTGACAATGAGCAGTTCTTC
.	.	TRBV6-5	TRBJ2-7	CASSSTLGEQYF	TGTGCCAGCAGTTCAACCCTAGGCGAGCAGTACTTC
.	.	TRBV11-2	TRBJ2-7	CASSLGEAAHLFF	TGTGCCAGCAGCTTAGGGGAGGCTGCTCACCTCTTCTTC
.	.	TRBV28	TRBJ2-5	CASSFPGETQYF	TGTGCCAGCAGTTTTCCGGGGGAGACCCAGTACTTC
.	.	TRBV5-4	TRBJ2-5	CASSFGQLQETQYF	TGTGCCAGCAGCTTTGGGCAGCTCCAAGAGACCCAGTACTTC
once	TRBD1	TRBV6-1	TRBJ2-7	CASSENGDRGYEQYF	TGTGCCAGCAGTGAAAACGGAGACAGGGGTTACGAGCAGTACTTC
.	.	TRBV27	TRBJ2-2	CASSRRLENTGELFF	TGTGCCAGCAGTCGGAGACTGGAGAACACCGGGGAGCTGTTTTTT
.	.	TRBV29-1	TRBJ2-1	CSVEGLSDNEQFF	TGCAGCGTTGAAGGTCTGAGCGACAATGAGCAGTTCTTC
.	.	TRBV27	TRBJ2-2	CASSSLAGELFF	TGTGCCAGCAGTTCCCTTGCCGGGGAGCTGTTTTTT
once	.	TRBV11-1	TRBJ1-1	CASSQDLGAFF	TGTGCCAGCAGTCAGGACCTCGGGGCTTTCTTT
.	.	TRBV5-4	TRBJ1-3	CASSPSPGPRGNTIYF	TGTGCCAGCAGCCCGTCACCGGGACCCAGGGGAAACACCATATATTTT
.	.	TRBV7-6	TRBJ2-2	CASSHSPSPTGELFF	TGTGCCAGCAGCCACAGTCCCAGTCCCACCGGGGAGCTGTTTTTT
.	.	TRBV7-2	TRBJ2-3	CASSRPLFTDTQYF	TGTGCCAGCAGCCGCCCACTATTCACAGATACGCAGTATTTT
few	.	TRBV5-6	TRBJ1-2	CASSPDRRGGYTF	TGTGCCAGCAGCCCGGACCGGAGGGGCGGCTACACCTTC
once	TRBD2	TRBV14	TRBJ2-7	CASSQAGGRIYEQYF	TGTGCCAGCAGCCAAGCGGGAGGCAGAATATACGAGCAGTACTTC
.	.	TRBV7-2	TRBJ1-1	CAGSLVGITEAFF	TGTGCCGGCAGCTTAGTAGGGATCACTGAAGCTTTCTTT